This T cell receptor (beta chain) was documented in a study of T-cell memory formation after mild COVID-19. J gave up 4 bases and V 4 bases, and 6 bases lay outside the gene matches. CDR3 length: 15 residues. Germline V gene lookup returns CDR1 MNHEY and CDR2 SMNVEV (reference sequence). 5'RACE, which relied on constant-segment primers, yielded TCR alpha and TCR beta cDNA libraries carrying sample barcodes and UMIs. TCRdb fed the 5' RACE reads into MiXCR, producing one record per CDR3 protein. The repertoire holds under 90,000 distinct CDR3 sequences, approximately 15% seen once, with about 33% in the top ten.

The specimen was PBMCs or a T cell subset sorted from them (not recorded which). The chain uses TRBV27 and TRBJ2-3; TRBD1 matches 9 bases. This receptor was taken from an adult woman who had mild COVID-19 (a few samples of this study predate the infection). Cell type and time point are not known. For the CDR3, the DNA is TGTGCCAGCAGTTCTATACAGGGGGCGGCAGATACGCAGTATTTT. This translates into CASSSIQGAADTQYF.